This T cell receptor beta chain was profiled in a study of blood T cells in healthy people across ages. Study-wide results and caveats: Compared with aged donors, long-lived donors showed fewer expanded clones, suggesting selection.

At least ten counts were recorded for this clonotype. As yet, its antigen is unknown. With a J-beta primer mix and a sample-barcoded 5' primer, a second PCR ran about 7 to 12 cycles. TCRdb analysed the 5' RACE reads with MiXCR anew, one entry per CDR3 protein. The table lists hundreds of thousands of distinct CDR3 sequences, around 28% of them singletons, with around 16% in the top ten. The CDR3 extends over 16 amino acids. CDR1 and CDR2 (germline): MNHEY, SVGEGT. Germline trimming cut 2 bases from V and 0 bases from J; bases unmatched to any gene: 5. The clonotype was recovered from an elderly woman in good health. The sequenced material came from blood. This chain uses TRBV6-2 or TRBV6-3 with TRBJ2-5; 8 positions agree with TRBD2. CDR3 bases: TGTGCCAGCAGTTACAGCGGTAGCGGGGACCAAGAGACCCAGTACTTC. As protein: CASSYSGSGDQETQYF.